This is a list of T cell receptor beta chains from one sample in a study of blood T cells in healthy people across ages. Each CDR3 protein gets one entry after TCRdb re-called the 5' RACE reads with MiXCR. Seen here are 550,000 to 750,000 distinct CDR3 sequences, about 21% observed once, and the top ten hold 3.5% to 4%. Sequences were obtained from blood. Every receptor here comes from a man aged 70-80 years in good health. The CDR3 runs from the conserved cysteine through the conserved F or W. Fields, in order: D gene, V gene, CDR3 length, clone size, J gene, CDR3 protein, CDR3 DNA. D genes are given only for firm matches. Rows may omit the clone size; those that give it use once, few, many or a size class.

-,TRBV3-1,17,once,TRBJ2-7,CASSQARRSLSSYEQYF,TGTGCCAGCAGCCAAGCCCGACGGAGCTTATCGTCCTACGAGCAGTACTTC
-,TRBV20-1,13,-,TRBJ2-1,CSARETTLGEQFF,TGCAGTGCTAGAGAGACTACCTTGGGGGAGCAGTTCTTC
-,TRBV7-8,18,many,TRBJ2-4,CASSIKRGRDDPKNIQYF,TGTGCCAGCAGCATTAAAAGGGGCAGGGATGATCCCAAAAACATTCAGTACTTC
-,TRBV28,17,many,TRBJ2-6,CASSFFPDSSGANVLTF,TGTGCCAGCAGTTTTTTTCCAGACAGTTCCGGGGCCAACGTCCTGACTTTC
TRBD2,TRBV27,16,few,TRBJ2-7,CASRRRGTSPSYEQYF,TGTGCCAGCAGACGGCGTGGGACTAGCCCCTCCTACGAGCAGTACTTC
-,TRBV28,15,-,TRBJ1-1,CASRVVPQGYTEAFF,TGTGCCAGCAGGGTGGTGCCACAGGGCTACACTGAAGCTTTCTTT
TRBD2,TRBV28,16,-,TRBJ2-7,CASSSSGTSDSYEQYF,TGTGCCAGCAGTTCATCCGGGACTAGCGATTCCTACGAGCAGTACTTC
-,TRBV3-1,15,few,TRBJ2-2,CASSPSAANTGELFF,TGTGCCAGCAGCCCTTCCGCCGCGAACACCGGGGAGCTGTTTTTT
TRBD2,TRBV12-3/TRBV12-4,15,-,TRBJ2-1,CASGIRREGRDEQFF,TGTGCCAGCGGGATAAGGCGGGAGGGCCGGGATGAGCAGTTCTTC
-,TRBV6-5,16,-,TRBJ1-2,CASSYHQGESNYGYTF,TGTGCCAGCAGTTACCATCAGGGCGAGTCTAACTATGGCTACACCTTC
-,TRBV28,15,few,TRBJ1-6,CASSLSRPYNSPLHF,TGTGCCAGCAGTTTATCTCGGCCCTATAATTCACCCCTCCACTTT
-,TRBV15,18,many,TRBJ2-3,CATSSPGVNPGGTDTQYF,TGTGCCACCAGCAGCCCAGGGGTTAATCCTGGGGGCACAGATACGCAGTATTTT
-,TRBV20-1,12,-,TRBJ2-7,CSATYRAYEQYF,TGCAGTGCTACCTACAGGGCCTACGAGCAGTACTTC
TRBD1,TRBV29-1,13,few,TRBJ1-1,CSVDGQGNTEAFF,TGCAGCGTTGACGGACAGGGGAACACTGAAGCTTTCTTT